The 29 T cell receptor beta chains listed next were all sequenced from one sample in a study of T cell responses to AZD1222 COVID-19 vaccine. The data were produced by immunoSEQ multiplex PCR, yet TCRdb's version contains in-frame clones alone and is incomplete. The sample has 95,000 to 150,000 clones, around nine tenths seen once. The input for sequencing was peripheral blood, taken on day 0 of AZD1222 vaccination. These receptors originate from an adult in good health.

The genes are TRBV5-5 and TRBJ1-2, with no clear D. Germline V gives CDR1 SGHKS, CDR2 YYEKEE (reference sequence). Between the trimmed V and J ends, which lost 0 bases and 1 base, there was a span of 10 bases. The CDR3 spans 15 residues. DNA for the CDR3: TGTGCCAGCAGCTTGGCACCTCCAAGTAACTATGGCTACACCTTC. Encoded protein: CASSLAPPSNYGYTF.

This clone is a singleton in its sample. This chain links TRBV7-9 with TRBJ2-7; 11 positions match TRBD1. Per germline, CDR1 SEHNR and CDR2 FQNEAQ (reference sequence). V lost 5 bases, J lost 3 bases, and 9 bases stayed unmatched. This CDR3 comprises 16 residues. DNA of the CDR3: TGTGCCAGCAGCGGCGGGACAGGGGGTCGAAGCTACGAGCAGTACTTC. Translation: CASSGGTGGRSYEQYF.

V is TRBV18 and J is TRBJ2-3, with 9 bases that match TRBD2. The junction had 4 bases not matched to a gene; V was cut back by 1 base and J by 2 bases. Per germline, CDR1 KGHSH and CDR2 LQKENI. This CDR3 comprises 16 residues. In nucleotides, the CDR3 is TGTGCCAGCTCACCACGGTTAGCGGGGGCCACAGATACGCAGTATTTT. Protein product: CASSPRLAGATDTQYF. Full variable domain (missing parts from reference TRBV18 and TRBJ2-3): NAGVMQNPRHLVRRRGQEARLRCSPMKGHSHVYWYRQLPEEGLKFMVYLQKENIIDESGMPKERFSAEFPKEGPSILRIQQVVRGDSAAYFCASSPRLAGATDTQYFGPGTRLTVL.

The chain recombines TRBV10-3 with TRBJ1-2; 7 bases agree with TRBD1. The length of the CDR3 is 15 residues. CDR1 is ENHRY and CDR2 is SYGVKD in the germline V gene. V dropped 4 bases and J dropped 2; count of bases not matched to a gene: 7. The CDR3 DNA follows: TGTGCCATCAGTGGAGGAGAGGGGGCAAACTATGGCTACACCTTC. Translation: CAISGGEGANYGYTF.

The V and J genes are TRBV15 and TRBJ1-2; TRBD1 aligns across 9 bases. The CDR3 spans 17 residues. CDR1 and CDR2 (germline): LNHNV, YYDKDF (reference sequence). V gave up 3 bases and J gave up 4 bases; unmatched junction bases: 12. The CDR3 sequence: CATSSTGTGIRGYGYTF. Written as DNA, the CDR3 is TGTGCCACCAGCAGCACCGGGACAGGGATTAGGGGCTATGGCTACACCTTC.

The V gene is TRBV9, the J gene TRBJ1-1; 9 bases map to TRBD1. V dropped 0 bases and J dropped 7; count of bases not matched to a gene: 7. From germline, CDR1 is SGDLS and CDR2 YYNGEE. CDR3 length: 15 residues. CDR3 nucleotides: TGTGCCAGCAGCGTAGGACCTGGGACAGGGTTTGAAGCTTTCTTT. Protein product: CASSVGPGTGFEAFF.

The chain couples TRBV11-2 to TRBJ1-1, with D perhaps matching TRBD1 (5 bases). The CDR3 extends over 15 amino acids. Germline V lookup: CDR1 SGHAT, CDR2 FQNNGV. V lost 5 bases and J lost 1, with 14 bases in between. DNA for the CDR3: TGTGCCAGCAGCCCAGTCCCCGGGGGGAACACTGAAGCTTTCTTT. As protein: CASSPVPGGNTEAFF.

The J gene is TRBJ2-7, the V gene TRBV4-2; no clear D. The V gene lost 0 bases and the J gene lost 2 bases, with 17 bases spanning the gap. From germline, CDR1 is LGHNA and CDR2 YNFKEQ. The CDR3 is made up of 17 amino acids. The CDR3 sequence is CASSQEKGPFKPYEQYF. The CDR3 region has the DNA TGTGCCAGCAGCCAAGAAAAAGGGCCATTCAAGCCCTACGAGCAGTACTTC.

The V call is TRBV10-3, the J call TRBJ1-6; no reliable D call. The CDR3 has 13 residues. Per the germline V gene, CDR1 is ENHRY and CDR2 is SYGVKD. V was cut by 6 bases and J by 7 bases, with 10 bases left in between. This CDR3 reads CAIRTEGNSPLHF. CDR3 bases: TGTGCCATCAGGACGGAGGGCAATTCACCCCTCCACTTT.

The V gene is TRBV24-1, the J gene TRBJ2-2; no clear D. The CDR3 is made up of 14 amino acids. V lost 3 bases and J lost 6, with 10 bases in between. CDR1 and CDR2 from the germline V gene are KGHDR and SFDVKD. The CDR3 sequence is CATSDPRGSGELFF. The CDR3 nucleotides are TGTGCCACCAGTGATCCCCGTGGATCCGGGGAGCTGTTTTTT.

The rearrangement links TRBV3-1 (or the pseudogene TRBV3-2) to TRBJ2-2, with a tentative D call TRBD2 (7 bases). This CDR3 comprises 16 residues. V shed 1 base and J shed 0 bases, with 9 bases lying between them. Per germline, CDR1 LGHDT and CDR2 YNNKEL (reference sequence). The CDR3 bases are TGTGCCAGCAGCCAAGTAGGGGGGGCGAACACCGGGGAGCTGTTTTTT. Amino acid sequence: CASSQVGGANTGELFF.

The genes are TRBV3-1 (or the pseudogene TRBV3-2) and TRBJ2-1; possible D gene TRBD2, 6 bases. This CDR3 has 15 residues. CDR1 and CDR2 (germline): LGHDT, YNNKEL (reference sequence). Trimming cost V 1 base and J 4 bases, with 11 bases left between them. The CDR3 reads CASSQAGRLYNEQFF. The DNA of the CDR3 is TGTGCCAGCAGCCAAGCGGGGAGGCTGTACAATGAGCAGTTCTTC.

J is TRBJ1-2 and V is TRBV6-5; D not certain. V shed 11 bases and J shed 0 bases, with 16 bases lying between them. The V gene's germline CDR1 is MNHEY and CDR2 SVGAGI. The CDR3 contains 14 residues. CDR3 bases: TGTGCCTCCGCCCCAGAACTCCCTAACTATGGCTACACCTTC. Translating gives CASAPELPNYGYTF.

V and J are TRBV3-1 (or the pseudogene TRBV3-2) and TRBJ2-7; D may be TRBD1 (6 bases). V lost 5 bases and J 6 bases, leaving 14 bases between the germline ends. Germline loops: CDR1 LGHDT, CDR2 YNNKEL (reference sequence). CDR3 length equals 13 residues. CDR3 coding DNA: TGTGCCAGCAGCTTTAGATCAGGGGTCGAGCAGTACTTC. This sequence encodes CASSFRSGVEQYF.

The V and J genes are TRBV6-1 and TRBJ1-1, with D maybe TRBD1 (5 bases). The CDR3 has 14 residues. Looked up from germline, CDR1 is MNHNS and CDR2 is SASEGT. V lost 0 bases, J lost 4 bases, and 9 bases lay in between. CDR3 residues: CASSEASGRTEAFF. The CDR3 DNA reads as TGTGCCAGCAGTGAAGCGTCGGGGCGCACTGAAGCTTTCTTT.

The chain is built from TRBV30 and TRBJ1-1; D uncertain. Germline assignment: CDR1 GTSNPN and CDR2 SVGIG (reference sequence). The CDR3 runs 11 residues. Trimming cost V 5 bases and J 1 base, with 5 bases left between them. CDR3 in DNA: TGTGCCTGGGTGGGGAACACTGAAGCTTTCTTT. This codes for CAWVGNTEAFF.

V and J are TRBV7-2 and TRBJ1-5, with TRBD1 identical over 10 bases. With 5 bases clipped from V and 2 bases from J, the junction kept 3 bases outside the gene matches. From germline, CDR1 is SGHTA and CDR2 FQGNSA. The CDR3 contains 15 residues. Here the CDR3 reads CASSIGQGGNQPQHF. CDR3 nucleotides: TGTGCCAGCAGCATCGGACAGGGGGGCAATCAGCCCCAGCATTTT.

This chain connects TRBV24-1 to TRBJ2-3; 8 nucleotides align to TRBD2. V gave up 7 bases and J gave up 5 bases; unmatched junction bases: 4. The germline V gene encodes CDR1 KGHDR and CDR2 SFDVKD. The CDR3 has 13 amino acids. The CDR3 protein is CATSGGALDTQYF. For the CDR3, the DNA is TGTGCCACCAGCGGGGGGGCCCTAGATACGCAGTATTTT.

The V gene is TRBV7-9, the J gene TRBJ1-1; the D is unclear. The CDR3 spans 12 residues. Looked up from germline, CDR1 is SEHNR and CDR2 is FQNEAQ (reference sequence). Trimming left V 1 base short and J 11 bases short, with 11 bases between. The CDR3 protein is CASSLGPVDAFF. DNA of the CDR3: TGTGCCAGCAGCTTAGGTCCGGTCGATGCTTTCTTT. Based on the CDR3 plus reference TRBV7-9 and TRBJ1-1, the full variable domain is DTGVSQNPRHKITKRGQNVTFRCDPISEHNRLYWYRQTLGQGPEFLTYFQNEAQLEKSRLLSDRFSAERPKGSFSTLEIQRTEQGDSAMYLCASSLGPVDAFFGQGTRLTVV.

This chain links TRBV6-2 or TRBV6-3 with TRBJ2-7; TRBD1 agrees at 10 bases. CDR3 length: 14 amino acids. CDR1 and CDR2 (germline): MNHEY, SVGEGT. The J segment lost 3 bases and the V segment lost 7 bases, leaving 6 bases of the junction unmatched. As DNA, the CDR3 is TGTGCCAGCACCCCCGGGACAGGGGTCTACGAGCAGTACTTC. Translated: CASTPGTGVYEQYF.

The CDR3 region is CASSQEAAGLAGGTYEQYF. The CDR3 DNA reads TGCGCCAGCAGCCAAGAAGCGGCGGGACTAGCGGGGGGCACCTACGAGCAGTACTTC. The J gene is TRBJ2-7, the V gene TRBV4-3; 15 nucleotides align to TRBD2. CDR3 length equals 19 residues. CDR1 LGHNA and CDR2 YSLEER come from the germline V gene. Germline trimming cut 0 bases from V and 2 bases from J; bases unmatched to any gene: 8.

The rearrangement links TRBV4-3 to TRBJ1-2; possibly TRBD1 for D (5 bases). CDR1 and CDR2 from the germline V gene are LGHNA and YSLEER. The CDR3 has 14 residues. The V and J ends lost 0 bases and 5 bases respectively, with 10 bases between them. As DNA, the CDR3 is TGCGCCAGCAGCCAAGATGTGGGGGATTATGGCTACACCTTC. Its translation is CASSQDVGDYGYTF.

The chain recombines TRBV10-1 with TRBJ2-2, with D perhaps TRBD1 or TRBD2 (5 bases each). The CDR3 sequence is 13 residues long. V lost 3 bases, J lost 6 bases, and 8 bases lay in between. Germline V lookup: CDR1 WNHNN, CDR2 SYGVQD (reference sequence). Here the CDR3 reads CASSDGAPGELFF. DNA of the CDR3: TGCGCCAGCAGTGACGGGGCCCCCGGGGAGCTGTTTTTT.

The chain joins TRBV19 to TRBJ2-1; D gene ambiguous. Trimming cost V 6 bases and J 6 bases, with 12 bases left between them. The CDR3 is 13 residues long. Germline-derived CDR1 and CDR2 are LNHDA and SQIVND (reference sequence). CDR3 in amino acids: CASSMRLANEQFF. The CDR3 DNA reads as TGTGCCAGTAGCATGCGGTTAGCCAATGAGCAGTTCTTC.

This sequence joins TRBV7-2 and TRBJ2-7, with TRBD2 identical over 8 bases. This CDR3 has 14 residues. With 5 bases clipped from V and 3 bases from J, the junction kept 6 bases outside the gene matches. From germline, CDR1 is SGHTA and CDR2 FQGNSA. The CDR3 protein is CASSRGGAGYEQYF. The CDR3 DNA sequence: TGTGCCAGCAGCCGGGGGGGGGCTGGCTACGAGCAGTACTTC. The entire variable domain, with the rest obtained from reference TRBV7-2 and TRBJ2-7, is as follows: GAGVSQSPSNKVTEKGKDVELRCDPISGHTALYWYRQSLGQGLEFLIYFQGNSAPDKSGLPSDRFSAERTGGSVSTLTIQRTQQEDSAVYLCASSRGGAGYEQYFGPGTRLTVT.

The rearrangement links TRBV9 to TRBJ2-7; TRBD2 matches 8 bases. J gave up 6 bases and V 3 bases, and 8 bases lay outside the gene matches. Germline assignment: CDR1 SGDLS and CDR2 YYNGEE. CDR3 size: 14 residues. This CDR3 reads CASSGPGTRSEQYF. CDR3 in DNA: TGTGCCAGCAGCGGACCAGGGACTAGGAGCGAGCAGTACTTC.

The gene calls are TRBV4-2 and TRBJ2-7, with 11 bases identical to TRBD2. Per germline, CDR1 LGHNA and CDR2 YNFKEQ. CDR3 length: 14 residues. V lost 3 bases, J lost 3 bases, and 1 base stayed unmatched. The CDR3 is CASSQGLADYEQYF. CDR3 bases: TGTGCCAGCAGCCAGGGACTAGCGGACTACGAGCAGTACTTC.

The gene calls are TRBV7-2 and TRBJ2-3, with a tentative D call TRBD1 (5 bases). The CDR3 totals 15 residues. Trimming left V 3 bases short and J 0 bases short, with 10 bases between. Germline values: CDR1 SGHTA, CDR2 FQGNSA. The CDR3 spells CASSLQGSSTDTQYF. The CDR3, as DNA: TGTGCCAGCAGCTTGCAGGGTTCTAGCACAGATACGCAGTATTTT.

This chain joins TRBV15 and TRBJ1-2; D unresolved. V lost 2 bases and J lost 2, with 9 bases in between. This CDR3 is built from 14 residues. CDR1 is LNHNV and CDR2 is YYDKDF in the germline V gene (reference sequence). The CDR3 DNA is TGTGCCACCAGCAGAACGGGGTGGAACTATGGCTACACCTTC. Its protein is CATSRTGWNYGYTF. Full variable domain (rest looked up from reference TRBV15 and TRBJ1-2): DAMVIQNPRYQVTQFGKPVTLSCSQTLNHNVMYWYQQKSSQAPKLLFHYYDKDFNNEADTPDNFQSRRPNTSFCFLDIRSPGLGDTAMYLCATSRTGWNYGYTFGSGTRLTVV.